The 2 T cell receptor beta chains presented below share a single source sample, sequenced in a study of blood T cell repertoires in COVID-19. Libraries were prepared by immunoSEQ multiplex PCR; TCRdb keeps only in-frame clonotypes and omits some of them. Of over 85,000 clones detected, around nine tenths appear once; the ten largest clones hold over 5%. Sequencing input: peripheral blood. These receptors came from a man in his forties with acute or convalescent COVID-19.

V usage is TRBV15 and J usage is TRBJ1-5; D gene uncertain. Germline V gene sequence: CDR1 LNHNV, CDR2 YYDKDF (reference sequence). Trimming stripped 3 bases from V and 0 bases from J, with 6 bases between. The CDR3 sequence is 14 residues long. CDR3 sequence (DNA): TGTGCCACCAGCAGGGGAGGTAGCAATCAGCCCCAGCATTTT. Protein: CATSRGGSNQPQHF.

This clone was seen only a few times. This chain connects TRBV7-2 to TRBJ2-7; the D is unclear. The V and J ends lost 1 base and 2 bases respectively, with 9 bases between them. Per the germline V gene, CDR1 is SGHTA and CDR2 is FQGNSA. The CDR3 length is 14 residues. The CDR3 DNA follows: TGTGCCAGCAGCTTAGAAGCGACGACCTACGAGCAGTACTTC. Translation: CASSLEATTYEQYF.